This T cell receptor beta chain was recorded in a study of T cell changes during pregnancy in multiple sclerosis. Generated by immunoSEQ multiplex PCR, the TCRdb table keeps only in-frame clones and is missing some. The sample records tens of thousands of clones, 94% being singletons. The CDR3 is 14 residues long. Germline CDR1 and CDR2: GTSNPN and SVGIG (reference sequence). V was pared by 5 bases and J by 9 bases, with 22 bases between. The material was peripheral blood, obtained in the third trimester of pregnancy. This chain uses TRBV30 with TRBJ1-1; D is unresolved. This receptor was taken from a female donor with multiple sclerosis, enrolled in a pregnancy study. CDR3 region: CAWGVLKHGRKAFF. The CDR3 DNA reads TGTGCCTGGGGGGTCCTGAAGCACGGGAGGAAAGCTTTCTTT.